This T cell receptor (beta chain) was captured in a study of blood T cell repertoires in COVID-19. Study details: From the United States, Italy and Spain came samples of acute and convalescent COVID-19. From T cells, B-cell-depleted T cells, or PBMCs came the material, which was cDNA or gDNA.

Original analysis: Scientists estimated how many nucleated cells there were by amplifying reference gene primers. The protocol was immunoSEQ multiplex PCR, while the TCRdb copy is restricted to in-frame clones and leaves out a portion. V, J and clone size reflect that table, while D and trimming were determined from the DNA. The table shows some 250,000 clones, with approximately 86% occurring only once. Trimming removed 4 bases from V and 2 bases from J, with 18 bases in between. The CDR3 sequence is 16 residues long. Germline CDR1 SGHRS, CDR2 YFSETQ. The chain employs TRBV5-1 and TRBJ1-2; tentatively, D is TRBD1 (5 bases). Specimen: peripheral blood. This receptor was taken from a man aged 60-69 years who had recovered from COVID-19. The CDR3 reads CASSPPTEDQNYGYTF. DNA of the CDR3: TGCGCCAGCAGCCCCCCGACAGAAGATCAGAACTATGGCTACACCTTC.